The 12 T cell receptor beta chains below all came from one sample that was sequenced in a study of cytomegalovirus exposure and HLA in healthy donors (dated by TCRdb to 2016 to 2017). Library prep was done by the immunoSEQ multiplex PCR assay. The multiplex PCR relied on a mix of 60 forward primers for TCR Vbeta segments and 13 reverse primers for TCR Jbeta segments. The source is immuneACCESS, and TCRdb retained only in-frame sequences with V and J called. Part of the clones is not carried over; for the studies checked, unresolved V genes explain less than half of this, and the remainder is unexplained. Here the sample has approximately 110,000 clones; 74% occur a single time. In total, the top ten clones hold roughly 4.1% of the sample. Sequencing was performed on PBMCs. The receptor set was obtained from a woman in her fifties or sixties in good health and CMV-seropositive.

The genes are TRBV29-1 and TRBJ2-5; 12 bases map to TRBD2. V shed 7 bases, J shed 4 bases, and the junction held 7 bases outside the gene matches. The CDR3 consists of 14 residues. Germline CDR1 is SQVTM and CDR2 is ANQGSEA. CDR3 nucleotides: TGCAGCGCTTCTAGCGGGGGGGCGGGAGAGACCCAGTACTTC. Its translation is CSASSGGAGETQYF.

The chain has TRBV10-1 and TRBJ1-3; D may be TRBD1 (5 bases). The germline V gene encodes CDR1 WNHNN and CDR2 SYGVQD (reference sequence). This CDR3 comprises 15 residues. V was shortened by 0 bases and J by 2 bases, with 8 bases between the two germline ends. In DNA, the CDR3 is TGCGCCAGCAGTGAGTCCTCAGGGACTGGAAACACCATATATTTT. As protein: CASSESSGTGNTIYF.

The J gene is TRBJ2-5, the V gene TRBV7-2; D gene uncertain. Trimming left V 2 bases short and J 5 bases short, with 6 bases between. CDR1 is SGHTA, CDR2 FQGNSA, per germline. The CDR3 loop spans 12 amino acids. CDR3 in amino acids: CASSLSLETQYF. The CDR3 DNA is TGTGCCAGCAGCTTATCCCTGGAGACCCAGTACTTC.

Here the CDR3 DNA reads TGTGCCAGCAGCAGACAGGGGGCTGCAGAGACCCAGTACTTC. Protein sequence: CASSRQGAAETQYF. This sequence joins TRBV5-4 and TRBJ2-5, with 10 nucleotides matching TRBD1. The CDR3 covers 14 residues. CDR1 is SGHNT and CDR2 is YYREEE in the germline V gene (reference sequence). The ends lost 4 bases at V and 4 bases at J; junction bases unmatched: 4.

The rearrangement uses TRBV4-2 and TRBJ1-1, with a tentative D call TRBD1 (6 bases). The ends were cut back, 1 base at V and 1 base at J, with 13 bases in the middle. CDR1 is LGHNA and CDR2 is YNFKEQ in the germline V gene. The CDR3 extends over 16 amino acids. In DNA form, the CDR3 reads TGTGCCAGCAGCCAAGTAGTTGGGGGCAGGAACACTGAAGCTTTCTTT. It specifies CASSQVVGGRNTEAFF.

This chain connects TRBV4-3 to TRBJ1-5; 8 nucleotides agree with TRBD1. This CDR3 comprises 17 residues. The germline gives CDR1 LGHNA, CDR2 YSLEER. V was pared by 4 bases and J by 6 bases, with 14 bases of the junction left unmatched. The DNA for the CDR3 is TGCGCCAGCAGCCGCGACCTTACAGGGGGTCGGTCTCAGCCCCAGCATTTT. Protein sequence: CASSRDLTGGRSQPQHF.

This chain connects TRBV7-9 to TRBJ2-5; D unresolved. The CDR3 consists of 15 residues. Germline CDR1 reads SEHNR; CDR2 reads FQNEAQ (reference sequence). Trimming took 1 base from V and 4 from J, leaving 13 bases between them. The chain's CDR3 is CASSLVPQDGETQYF. CDR3 in DNA: TGTGCCAGCAGCTTAGTGCCCCAGGATGGAGAGACCCAGTACTTC.

The J gene is TRBJ2-1, the V gene TRBV9; 8 nucleotides align to TRBD2. The CDR3 runs to 16 residues. The junction had 8 bases not matched to a gene; V was cut back by 0 bases and J by 6 bases. Per the germline V gene, CDR1 is SGDLS and CDR2 is YYNGEE. The CDR3 DNA sequence: TGTGCCAGCAGCGTAGCGGGGCGGGGGGCCTTCAATGAGCAGTTCTTC. This sequence encodes CASSVAGRGAFNEQFF.

V usage is TRBV5-6 and J usage is TRBJ2-7; D gene unclear. This CDR3 is 14 amino acids long. The V gene lost 0 bases and the J gene lost 2 bases, with 9 bases spanning the gap. The germline CDR1 and CDR2 sequences are SGHDT and YYEEEE. CDR3 coding DNA: TGTGCCAGCAGCTTGGCGCAGGCTACCTACGAGCAGTACTTC. It translates to CASSLAQATYEQYF.

A few counts support this clone. The V gene is TRBV28, the J gene TRBJ2-7; 7 bases align to TRBD1. J was trimmed by 6 bases and V by 3 bases; bases with no gene match: 5. Germline V lookup: CDR1 MDHEN, CDR2 SYDVKM. The CDR3 length is 13 residues. The CDR3 loop is CASSFNRGREQYF. CDR3 in DNA: TGTGCCAGCAGTTTCAACAGGGGACGCGAGCAGTACTTC. Full variable domain (outside the CDR3, taken from reference TRBV28 and TRBJ2-7): DVKVTQSSRYLVKRTGEKVFLECVQDMDHENMFWYRQDPGLGLRLIYFSYDVKMKEKGDIPEGYSVSREKKERFSLILESASTNQTSMYLCASSFNRGREQYFGPGTRLTVT.

The V call is TRBV18, the J call TRBJ2-7; tentatively, D is TRBD1 (5 bases). CDR3 length: 12 amino acids. V was shortened by 3 bases and J by 5 bases, with 8 bases between the two germline ends. Per the germline V gene, CDR1 is KGHSH and CDR2 is LQKENI. The DNA for the CDR3 is TGTGCCAGCTCACCGATGGGGCACGAGCAGTACTTC. The encoded protein is CASSPMGHEQYF.

V and J are TRBV9 and TRBJ1-2; 9 bases match TRBD1. V lost 0 bases and J lost 3; bases outside the gene matches: 3. Germline-derived CDR1 and CDR2 are SGDLS and YYNGEE. CDR3 length: 15 residues. CDR3 coding DNA: TGTGCCAGCAGCGTAGGGGACAGGGTCGACTATGGCTACACCTTC. It is translated as CASSVGDRVDYGYTF.